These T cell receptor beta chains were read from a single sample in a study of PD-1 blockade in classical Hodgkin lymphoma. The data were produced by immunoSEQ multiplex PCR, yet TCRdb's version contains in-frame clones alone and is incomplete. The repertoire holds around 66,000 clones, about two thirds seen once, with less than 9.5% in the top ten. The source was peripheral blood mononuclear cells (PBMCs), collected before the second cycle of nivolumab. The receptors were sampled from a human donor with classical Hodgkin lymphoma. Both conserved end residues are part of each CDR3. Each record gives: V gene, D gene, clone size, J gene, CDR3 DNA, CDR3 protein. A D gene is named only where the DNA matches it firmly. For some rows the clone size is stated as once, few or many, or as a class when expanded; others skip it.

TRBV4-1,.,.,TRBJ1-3,TGCGCCAGCAGCCAAGAAACCTCCTACCTCTCTGGAAACACCATATATTTT,CASSQETSYLSGNTIYF
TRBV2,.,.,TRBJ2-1,TGTGCCAGCAGGTTAGACGGAGTCAATGAGCAGTTCTTC,CASRLDGVNEQFF
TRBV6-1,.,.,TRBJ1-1,TGTGCCAGCAGTGAATACGGGGACCGGGGGGCTTTCTTT,CASSEYGDRGAFF
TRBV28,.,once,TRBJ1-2,TGTGCCAGCAGTTTAACGGCACCCCCCTATGGCTACACCTTC,CASSLTAPPYGYTF
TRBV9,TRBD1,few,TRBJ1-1,TGTGCCAGCAGCCCGGGAGGACAGGTGAACACTGAAGCTTTCTTT,CASSPGGQVNTEAFF
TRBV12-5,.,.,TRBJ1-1,TGTGCTAGTGGTTTCGACAGTCGCACTGAAGCTTTCTTT,CASGFDSRTEAFF
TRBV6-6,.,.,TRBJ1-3,TGTGCCAGCACTTCGGGGATCCCTGGAAACACCATATATTTT,CASTSGIPGNTIYF
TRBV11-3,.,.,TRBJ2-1,TGTGCCAGCAGCACCGAACCGATAGGGGGAAATGAGCAGTTCTTC,CASSTEPIGGNEQFF
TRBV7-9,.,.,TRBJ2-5,TGTGCCAGCAGCTTAGCGAGTTTAAGGGGCGGTTTAGCGACCCAGTACTTC,CASSLASLRGGLATQYF
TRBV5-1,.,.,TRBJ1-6,TGCGCCAGCAGCTTTTTGTTGGGACTGGATTCACCCCTCCACTTT,CASSFLLGLDSPLHF
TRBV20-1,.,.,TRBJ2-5,TGCAGTGCTAGAAGGGATTTGACCCAGTACTTC,CSARRDLTQYF
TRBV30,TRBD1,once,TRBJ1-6,TGTGCCTGGACCCGACAGGGCTATAATTCACCCCTCCACTTT,CAWTRQGYNSPLHF
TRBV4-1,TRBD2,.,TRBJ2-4,TGCGCCAGCAGCCAACGCTACCTAGCGGGGGGATTAACGGCCAAAAACATTCAGTACTTC,CASSQRYLAGGLTAKNIQYF
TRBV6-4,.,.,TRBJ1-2,TGTGCCAGCACCAAGGCAAGTCCAAACTATGGCTACACCTTC,CASTKASPNYGYTF
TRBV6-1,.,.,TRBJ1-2,TGTGCCAGCAGTGAAAGGGCGGGCAGGACCTATGGCTACACCTTC,CASSERAGRTYGYTF
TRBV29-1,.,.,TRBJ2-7,TGCAGCGTTGTTTTATATACAACTTCCGGCGAGCAGTACTTC,CSVVLYTTSGEQYF
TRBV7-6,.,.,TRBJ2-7,TGTGCCAGCAGCTTCTCCCAGAGGGACGAGCAGTACTTC,CASSFSQRDEQYF
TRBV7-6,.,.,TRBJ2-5,TGTGCCAGCAGCCCCGAGTGGGGTGGGGAGACCCAGTACTTC,CASSPEWGGETQYF
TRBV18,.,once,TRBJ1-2,TGTGCCAGCTCACTAGGTGAAGGCTACACCTTC,CASSLGEGYTF
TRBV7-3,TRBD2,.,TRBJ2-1,TGTGCCAGCAGCTTAGGAGCGGGAGCGCGTTCCTACAATGAGCAGTTCTTC,CASSLGAGARSYNEQFF
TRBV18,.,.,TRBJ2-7,TGTGCCAGCGCAGGGGGGAGTTACGAGCAGTACTTC,CASAGGSYEQYF
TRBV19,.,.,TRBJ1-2,TGTGCCAGTACCACCGGGGAGGGGAGGATCTACACCTTC,CASTTGEGRIYTF
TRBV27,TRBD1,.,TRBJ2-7,TGTGCCAGCAGTTTAACGAGACAGGGGACCCACGAGCAGTACTTC,CASSLTRQGTHEQYF
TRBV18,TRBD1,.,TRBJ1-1,TGTGCCAGCTCAGGACAGGGAGGAGGGACTGAAGCTTTCTTT,CASSGQGGGTEAFF